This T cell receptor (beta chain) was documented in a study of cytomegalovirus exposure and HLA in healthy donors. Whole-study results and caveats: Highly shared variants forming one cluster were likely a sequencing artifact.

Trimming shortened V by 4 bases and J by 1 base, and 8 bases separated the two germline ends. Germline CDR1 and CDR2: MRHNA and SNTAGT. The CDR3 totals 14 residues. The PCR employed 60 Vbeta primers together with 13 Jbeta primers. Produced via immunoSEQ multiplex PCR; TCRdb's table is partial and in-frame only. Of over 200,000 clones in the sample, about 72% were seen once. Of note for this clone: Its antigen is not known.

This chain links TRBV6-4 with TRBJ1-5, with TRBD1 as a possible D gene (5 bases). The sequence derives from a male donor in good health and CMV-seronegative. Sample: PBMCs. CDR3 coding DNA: TGTGCCAGCAGTGGACAGAAGAGCAATCAGCCCCAGCATTTT. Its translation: CASSGQKSNQPQHF.